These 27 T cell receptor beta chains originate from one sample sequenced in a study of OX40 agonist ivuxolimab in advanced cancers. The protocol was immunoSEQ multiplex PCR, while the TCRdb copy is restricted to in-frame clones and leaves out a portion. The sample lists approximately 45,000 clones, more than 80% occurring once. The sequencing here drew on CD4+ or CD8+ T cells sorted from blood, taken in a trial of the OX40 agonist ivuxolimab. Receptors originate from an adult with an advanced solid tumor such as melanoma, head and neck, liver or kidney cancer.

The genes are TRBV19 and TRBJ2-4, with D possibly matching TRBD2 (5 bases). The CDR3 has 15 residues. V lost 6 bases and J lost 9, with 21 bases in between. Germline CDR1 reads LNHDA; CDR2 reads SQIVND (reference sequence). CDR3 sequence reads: CASRAGANRGSIQYF. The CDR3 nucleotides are TGTGCCAGTAGGGCAGGAGCTAATCGTGGGAGCATTCAGTACTTC.

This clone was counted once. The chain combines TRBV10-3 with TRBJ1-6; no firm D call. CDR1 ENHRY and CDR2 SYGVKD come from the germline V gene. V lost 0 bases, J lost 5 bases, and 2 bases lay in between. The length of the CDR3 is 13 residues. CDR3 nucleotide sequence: TGTGCCATCAGTGAGTCCAATAATTCACCCCTCCACTTT. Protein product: CAISESNNSPLHF.

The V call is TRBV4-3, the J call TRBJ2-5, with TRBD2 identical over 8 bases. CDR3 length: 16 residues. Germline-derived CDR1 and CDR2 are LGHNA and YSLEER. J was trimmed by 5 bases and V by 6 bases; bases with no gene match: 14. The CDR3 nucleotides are TGCGCCAGCAGTCTCAGTAGCGGGGACTACGGGGAGACCCAGTACTTC. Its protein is CASSLSSGDYGETQYF.

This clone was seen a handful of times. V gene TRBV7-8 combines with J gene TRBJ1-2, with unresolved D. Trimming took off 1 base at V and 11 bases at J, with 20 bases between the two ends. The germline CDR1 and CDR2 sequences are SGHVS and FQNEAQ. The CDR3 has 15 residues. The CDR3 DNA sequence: TGTGCCAGCAGCTTAGACTTCCAAACCCCAGGCGGGTACACCTTC. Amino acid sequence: CASSLDFQTPGGYTF. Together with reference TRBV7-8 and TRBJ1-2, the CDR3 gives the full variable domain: GAGVSQSPRYKVAKRGQDVALRCDPISGHVSLFWYQQALGQGPEFLTYFQNEAQLDKSGLPSDRFFAERPEGSVSTLKIQRTQQEDSAVYLCASSLDFQTPGGYTFGSGTRLTVV.

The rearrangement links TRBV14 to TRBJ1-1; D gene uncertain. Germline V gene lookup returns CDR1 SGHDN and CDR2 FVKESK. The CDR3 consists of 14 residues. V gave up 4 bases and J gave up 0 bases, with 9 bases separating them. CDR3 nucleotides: TGTGCCAGCAGCCTCTATCTAGTGAACACTGAAGCTTTCTTT. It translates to CASSLYLVNTEAFF.

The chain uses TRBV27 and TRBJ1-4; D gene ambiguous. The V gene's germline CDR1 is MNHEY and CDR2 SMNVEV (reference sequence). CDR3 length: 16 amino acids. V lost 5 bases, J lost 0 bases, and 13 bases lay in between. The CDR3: CASSPQRQATNEKLFF. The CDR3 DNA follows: TGTGCCAGCAGTCCCCAGAGGCAGGCAACTAATGAAAAACTGTTTTTT.

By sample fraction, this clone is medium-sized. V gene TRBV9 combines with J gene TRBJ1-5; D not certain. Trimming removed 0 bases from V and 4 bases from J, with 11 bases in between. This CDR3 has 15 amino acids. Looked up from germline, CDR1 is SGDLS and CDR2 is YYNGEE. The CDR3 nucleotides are TGTGCCAGCAGCGTAGCGGGGAAAGAGAATCAGCCCCAGCATTTT. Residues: CASSVAGKENQPQHF.

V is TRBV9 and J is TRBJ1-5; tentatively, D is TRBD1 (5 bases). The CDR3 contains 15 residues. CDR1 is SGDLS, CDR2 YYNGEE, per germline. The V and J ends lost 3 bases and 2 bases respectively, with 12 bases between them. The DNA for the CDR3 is TGTGCCAGCAGCGAGGGGAGTATTGGCAATCAGCCCCAGCATTTT. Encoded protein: CASSEGSIGNQPQHF.

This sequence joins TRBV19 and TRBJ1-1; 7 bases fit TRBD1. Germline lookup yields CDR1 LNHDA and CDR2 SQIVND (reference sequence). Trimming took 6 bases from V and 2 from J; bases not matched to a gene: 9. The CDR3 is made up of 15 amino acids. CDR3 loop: CASSGTVAGNTEAFF. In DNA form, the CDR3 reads TGTGCCAGTAGCGGGACAGTGGCTGGAAACACTGAAGCTTTCTTT.

The CDR3 loop is CASSQEGRQGRILNEKLFF. The CDR3 DNA reads as TGCGCCAGCAGCCAAGAGGGTCGTCAGGGCCGAATTCTTAATGAAAAACTGTTTTTT. This chain joins TRBV4-3 and TRBJ1-4; weak D call: TRBD1 (5 bases). Germline lookup yields CDR1 LGHNA and CDR2 YSLEER. The CDR3 contains 19 residues. The V and J ends lost 0 bases and 4 bases respectively, with 21 bases between them.

The CDR3 nucleotides read TGTGCCAGCAGCAACCGACGGGGAAAAGAGACCCAGTACTTC. Translating it yields CASSNRRGKETQYF. V is TRBV7-2 and J is TRBJ2-5; a weak D match, TRBD2 (5 bases). The CDR3 consists of 14 residues. Deletions cut 5 bases from V and 3 bases from J, with 13 bases between. Germline V gene data show CDR1 as SGHTA and CDR2 as FQGNSA.

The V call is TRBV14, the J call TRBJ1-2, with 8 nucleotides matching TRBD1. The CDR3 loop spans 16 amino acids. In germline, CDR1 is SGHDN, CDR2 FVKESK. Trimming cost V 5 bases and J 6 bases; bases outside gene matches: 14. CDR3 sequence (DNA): TGTGCCAGCAGCGTCCGGGACAGGCAACCCTATAATGGCTACACCTTC. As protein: CASSVRDRQPYNGYTF.

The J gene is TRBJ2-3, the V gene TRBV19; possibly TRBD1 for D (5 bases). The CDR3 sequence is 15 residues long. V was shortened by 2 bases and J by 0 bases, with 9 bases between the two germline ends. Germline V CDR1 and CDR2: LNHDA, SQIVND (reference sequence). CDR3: CASSIQGFSTDTQYF. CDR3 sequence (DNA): TGTGCCAGTAGTATACAGGGATTTAGCACAGATACGCAGTATTTT.

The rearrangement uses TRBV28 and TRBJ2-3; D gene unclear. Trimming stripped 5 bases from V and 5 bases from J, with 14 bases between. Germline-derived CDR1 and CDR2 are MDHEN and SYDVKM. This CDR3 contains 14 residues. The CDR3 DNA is TGTGCCAGCAGTCTGCTAAGGGCCCGAGATACGCAGTATTTT. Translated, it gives CASSLLRARDTQYF.

The CDR3 region has the DNA TGTGCCAGCAGTTTAAACACTCAGCCCCAGCATTTT. This gives the protein CASSLNTQPQHF. This chain connects TRBV28 to TRBJ1-5; D is unclear. CDR1 and CDR2 from the germline V gene are MDHEN and SYDVKM. V was trimmed by 2 bases and J by 6 bases, leaving 5 bases between them. The CDR3 loop spans 12 amino acids.

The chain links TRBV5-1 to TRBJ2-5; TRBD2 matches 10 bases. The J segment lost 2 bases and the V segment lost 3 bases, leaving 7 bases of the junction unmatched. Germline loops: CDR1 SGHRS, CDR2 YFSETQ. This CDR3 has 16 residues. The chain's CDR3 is CASSSTTSGTQETQYF. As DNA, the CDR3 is TGCGCCAGCAGCTCCACAACTAGCGGGACTCAAGAGACCCAGTACTTC. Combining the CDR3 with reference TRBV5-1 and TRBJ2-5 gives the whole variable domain KAGVTQTPRYLIKTRGQQVTLSCSPISGHRSVSWYQQTPGQGLQFLFEYFSETQRNKGNFPGRFSGRQFSNSRSEMNVSTLELGDSALYLCASSSTTSGTQETQYFGPGTRLLVL.

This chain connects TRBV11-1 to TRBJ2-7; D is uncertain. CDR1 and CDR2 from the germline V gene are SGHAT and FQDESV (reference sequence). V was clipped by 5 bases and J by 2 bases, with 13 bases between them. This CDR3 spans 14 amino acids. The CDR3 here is CASSPASPTYEQYF. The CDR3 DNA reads TGTGCCAGCAGCCCCGCCTCCCCTACCTACGAGCAGTACTTC.

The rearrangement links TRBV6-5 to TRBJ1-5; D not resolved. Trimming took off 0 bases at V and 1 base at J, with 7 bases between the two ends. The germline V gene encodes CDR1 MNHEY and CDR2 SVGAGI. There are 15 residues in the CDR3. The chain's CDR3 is CASSYSTRSNQPQHF. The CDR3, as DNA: TGTGCCAGCAGTTACTCGACCAGGAGCAATCAGCCCCAGCATTTT.

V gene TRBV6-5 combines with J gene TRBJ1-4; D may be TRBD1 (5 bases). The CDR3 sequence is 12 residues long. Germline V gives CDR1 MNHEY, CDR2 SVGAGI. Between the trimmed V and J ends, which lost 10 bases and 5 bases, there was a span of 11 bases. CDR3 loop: CATGQGNEKLFF. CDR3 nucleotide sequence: TGTGCCACGGGGCAGGGAAATGAAAAACTGTTTTTT.

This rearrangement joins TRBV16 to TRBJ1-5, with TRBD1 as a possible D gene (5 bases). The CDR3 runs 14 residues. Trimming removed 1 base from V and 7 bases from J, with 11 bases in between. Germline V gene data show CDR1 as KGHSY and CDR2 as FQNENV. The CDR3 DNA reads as TGTGCCAGCAGCCAATACGGTGGGGGGCAGCCCCAGCATTTT. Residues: CASSQYGGGQPQHF.

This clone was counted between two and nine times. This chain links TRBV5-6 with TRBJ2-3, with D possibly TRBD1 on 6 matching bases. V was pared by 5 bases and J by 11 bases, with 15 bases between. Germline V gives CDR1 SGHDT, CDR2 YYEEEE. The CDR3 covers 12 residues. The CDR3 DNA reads TGTGCCAGCAGGAAGGGGGAGAACAAGCAGTATTTT. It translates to CASRKGENKQYF.

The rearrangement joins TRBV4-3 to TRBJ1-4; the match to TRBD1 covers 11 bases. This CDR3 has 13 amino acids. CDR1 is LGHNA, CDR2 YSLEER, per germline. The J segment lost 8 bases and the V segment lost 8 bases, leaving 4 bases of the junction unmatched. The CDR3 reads CASGGTGGEKLFF. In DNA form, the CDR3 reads TGCGCCAGCGGCGGGACAGGGGGGGAAAAACTGTTTTTT.

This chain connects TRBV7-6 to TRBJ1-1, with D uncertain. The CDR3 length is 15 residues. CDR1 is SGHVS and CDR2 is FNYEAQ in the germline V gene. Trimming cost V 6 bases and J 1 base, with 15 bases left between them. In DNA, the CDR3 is TGTGCCAGCAGTCGAAGAGGTGGGGAGAACACTGAAGCTTTCTTT. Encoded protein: CASSRRGGENTEAFF.

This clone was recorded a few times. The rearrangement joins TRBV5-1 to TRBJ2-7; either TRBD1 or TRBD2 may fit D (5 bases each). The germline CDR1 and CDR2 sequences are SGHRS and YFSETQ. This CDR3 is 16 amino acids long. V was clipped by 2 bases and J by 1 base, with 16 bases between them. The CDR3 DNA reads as TGCGCCAGCAGCTTTGTGGGACGGCCAACTTCCTACGAGCAGTACTTC. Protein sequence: CASSFVGRPTSYEQYF.

The CDR3 here is CASSTGGAGGTEAFF. DNA for the CDR3: TGTGCCAGCAGTACAGGGGGCGCAGGAGGCACTGAAGCTTTCTTT. The chain links TRBV6-5 to TRBJ1-1; TRBD1 agrees at 9 bases. CDR3 length: 15 amino acids. Germline lookup yields CDR1 MNHEY and CDR2 SVGAGI. The V gene end was trimmed by 5 bases and the J gene end by 4 bases; junction bases not matched to a gene: 8.

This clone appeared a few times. The CDR3 coding sequence is TGCGCCAGCAGTGAAAGAGCTGCTGTGGCTGAAGCTTTCTTT. As protein: CASSERAAVAEAFF. This chain joins TRBV10-2 and TRBJ1-1, with D uncertain. Trimming left V 3 bases short and J 6 bases short, with 14 bases between. The CDR3 is 14 residues long. Germline V gene data show CDR1 as WSHSY and CDR2 as SAAADI.

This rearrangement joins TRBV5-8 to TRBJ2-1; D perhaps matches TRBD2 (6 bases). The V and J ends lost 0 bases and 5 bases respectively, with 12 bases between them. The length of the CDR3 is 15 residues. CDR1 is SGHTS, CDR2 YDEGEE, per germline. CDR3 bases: TGTGCCAGCAGCTTGGTAGTAGCGGATAACAATGAGCAGTTCTTC. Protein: CASSLVVADNNEQFF.